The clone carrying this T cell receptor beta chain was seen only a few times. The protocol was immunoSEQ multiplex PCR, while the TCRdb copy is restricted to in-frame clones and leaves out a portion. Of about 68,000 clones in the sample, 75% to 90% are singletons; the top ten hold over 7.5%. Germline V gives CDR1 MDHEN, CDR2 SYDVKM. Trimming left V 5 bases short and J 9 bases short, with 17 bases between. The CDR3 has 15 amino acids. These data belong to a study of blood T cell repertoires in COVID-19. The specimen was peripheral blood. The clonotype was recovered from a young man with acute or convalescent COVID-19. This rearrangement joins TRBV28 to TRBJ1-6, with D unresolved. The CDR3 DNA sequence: TGTGCCAGCAGTCAACCCGGACGGGCGGGTTCACCCCTCCACTTT. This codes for CASSQPGRAGSPLHF.